Listed below are T cell receptor beta chains from one sample, sequenced in a study of PD-1 blockade in classical Hodgkin lymphoma. This table comes from immunoSEQ multiplex PCR, and its TCRdb copy is limited to in-frame clones, with some not included. Among 75,000 to 100,000 clones, over 70% were seen once, and the ten largest hold more than 9%. Sequenced here: peripheral blood mononuclear cells (PBMCs), sampled at baseline. Source of these receptors: a human donor with classical Hodgkin lymphoma. The CDR3 runs from the conserved cysteine through the conserved F or W. A D gene is named only where the DNA matches it firmly. Size values are once, few and many counts, or a class for expanded clones, and some rows have none.

TRBJ1-2 TRBV10-3 - - TGTGCCATCAGGGTAAACTATGGCTACACCTTC CAIRVNYGYTF
TRBJ2-7 TRBV7-8 - - TGTGCCAGCAGCTCCCCCGGACGGCTCCAGTACTTC CASSSPGRLQYF
TRBJ1-5 TRBV25-1 few - TGTGCCCCCCAAGGAGGAGCGCATTTT CAPQGGAHF
TRBJ2-5 TRBV19 - - TGTGCCAGTAGAGACCTTCAAGGGGTCCAAGAGACCCAGTACTTC CASRDLQGVQETQYF
TRBJ2-1 TRBV7-2 - TRBD2 TGTGCCAGCAGCTTAGCTAGCGGGAGCCCCTACAATGAGCAGTTCTTC CASSLASGSPYNEQFF
TRBJ1-4 TRBV6-5 once TRBD1 TGTGCCAGCAGTCAGGGGGGGGAGGAAAAACTGTTTTTT CASSQGGEEKLFF
TRBJ2-3 TRBV11-2 few - TGTGCCAGCAGCCCCTGGAAAGGGGAGGTAGATACGCAGTATTTT CASSPWKGEVDTQYF
TRBJ2-1 TRBV7-6 - - TGTGCCAGCAGCTCGACGCCTTACTACAATGAGCAGTTCTTC CASSSTPYYNEQFF
TRBJ1-2 TRBV5-8 once TRBD1 TGTGCCAGCAGCTTGACCGGGACAGGGAAGATGGGTGGCTACACCTTC CASSLTGTGKMGGYTF
TRBJ1-6 TRBV30 - - TGTGCCTGGAGTGTACTTAGACGGCTCGACAGAGCACCCCTCCACTTT CAWSVLRRLDRAPLHF
TRBJ2-2 TRBV14 few - TGTGCCAGCAGCCAAGCATCCGGGACCGGGGGAGGGGAGCTGTTTTTT CASSQASGTGGGELFF
TRBJ1-1 TRBV19 - - TGTGCCAGTAGTATAGATGGCGGCACTGAAGCTTTCTTT CASSIDGGTEAFF
TRBJ2-3 TRBV29-1 - - TGCAGCGTTGAAGAGGGGAGTGACCCAACAGATACGCAGTATTTT CSVEEGSDPTDTQYF
TRBJ1-3 TRBV18 - - TGTGCCAGCTCACAGTCCCAGGGAGCAGGAAACACCATATATTTT CASSQSQGAGNTIYF
TRBJ1-5 TRBV2 few - TGTGCCAGCAGTGCGCGGGACGGATCAAATCAGCCCCAGCATTTT CASSARDGSNQPQHF
TRBJ2-7 TRBV25-1 - - TGTGCCAGCAGCTCAGGATGGGCCTACGAGCAGTACTTC CASSSGWAYEQYF